This T cell receptor (beta chain) was captured by sequencing in a study of T-cell reconstitution after alpha-beta-depleted transplantation in children. This clonotype was detected ten times or more. For TCRbeta, the library was prepared with unique molecular identifiers. Each CDR3 protein gets one entry after TCRdb re-called the PCR reads with MiXCR. The sample lists 500,000 or so distinct CDR3 sequences; about 31% were seen once. The CDR3 consists of 15 residues. Trimming stripped 2 bases from V and 4 bases from J, with 9 bases between. This chain links TRBV12-3 or TRBV12-4 with TRBJ2-6; D tentatively reads TRBD1 or TRBD2 (5 bases each). Material: PBMCs from the stem cell graft donor, obtained from the stem cell graft. The clonotype was recovered from a human donor who donated a stem cell graft to a child with aplastic anemia. CDR3: CASSLRGAGANVLTF. The CDR3 DNA sequence: TGTGCCAGCAGTTTAAGGGGAGCCGGGGCCAACGTCCTGACTTTC.